This T cell receptor beta chain was documented in a study of blood T cell repertoires in COVID-19. Turning to the study itself: Italy, Spain and the United States were the sources of the convalescent and acute COVID-19 samples.

This clone was seen a single time. The V and J ends lost 0 bases and 1 base respectively, with 13 bases between them. The CDR3 covers 16 residues. CDR1 and CDR2 (germline): SGHAT, FQNNGV. Sequenced by immunoSEQ multiplex PCR; TCRdb stores in-frame clones only, minus some. This table has over 250,000 clones, 80% to 95% appearing once. The recovered donors of Cohort 3 showed two negative PCRs, clearance, or symptom resolution. The sample was PBMCs or T cells enriched from blood (not recorded which). This receptor was obtained from a woman aged 25 to 45 who had recovered from COVID-19. The chain links TRBV11-2 to TRBJ2-7; D perhaps matches TRBD1 (6 bases). CDR3 sequence reads: CASSLEPTGHSYEQYF. The DNA for the CDR3 is TGTGCCAGCAGCTTAGAACCCACGGGACATTCCTACGAGCAGTACTTC. Based on the CDR3 plus reference TRBV11-2 and TRBJ2-7, the full variable domain is EAGVAQSPRYKIIEKRQSVAFWCNPISGHATLYWYQQILGQGPKLLIQFQNNGVVDDSQLPKDRFSAERLKGVDSTLKIQPAKLEDSAVYLCASSLEPTGHSYEQYFGPGTRLTVT.